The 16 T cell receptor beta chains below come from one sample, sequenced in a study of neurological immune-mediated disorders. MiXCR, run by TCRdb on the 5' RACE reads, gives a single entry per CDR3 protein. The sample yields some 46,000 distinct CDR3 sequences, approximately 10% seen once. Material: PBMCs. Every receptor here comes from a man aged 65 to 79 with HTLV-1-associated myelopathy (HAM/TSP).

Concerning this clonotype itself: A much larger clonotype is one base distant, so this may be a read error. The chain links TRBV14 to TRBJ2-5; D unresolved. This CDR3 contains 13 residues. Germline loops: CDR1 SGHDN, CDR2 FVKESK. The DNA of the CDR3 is TGTGCCTGCAGCCCGATGGGGATAGAGACCCAGTACTTC. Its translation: CACSPMGIETQYF.

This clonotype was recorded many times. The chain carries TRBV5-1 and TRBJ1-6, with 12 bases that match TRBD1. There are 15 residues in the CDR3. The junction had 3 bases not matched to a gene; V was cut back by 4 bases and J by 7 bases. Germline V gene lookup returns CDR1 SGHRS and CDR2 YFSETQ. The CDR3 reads CASSTGTGGNSPLHF. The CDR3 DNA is TGCGCCAGCAGCACCGGGACAGGGGGCAATTCACCCCTCCACTTT.

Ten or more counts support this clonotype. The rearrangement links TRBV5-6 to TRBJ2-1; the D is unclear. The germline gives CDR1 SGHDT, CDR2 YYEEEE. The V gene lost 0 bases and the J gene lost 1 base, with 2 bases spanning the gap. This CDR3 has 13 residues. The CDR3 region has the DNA TGTGCCAGCAGCTTGGGTTCCTACAATGAGCAGTTCTTC. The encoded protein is CASSLGSYNEQFF.

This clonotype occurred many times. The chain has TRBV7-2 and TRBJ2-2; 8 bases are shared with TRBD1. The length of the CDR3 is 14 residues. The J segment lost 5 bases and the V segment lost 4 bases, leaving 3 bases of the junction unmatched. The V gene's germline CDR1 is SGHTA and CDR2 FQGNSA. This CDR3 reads CASSSDRVTGELFF. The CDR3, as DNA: TGTGCCAGCAGCTCGGACAGGGTTACCGGGGAGCTGTTTTTT.

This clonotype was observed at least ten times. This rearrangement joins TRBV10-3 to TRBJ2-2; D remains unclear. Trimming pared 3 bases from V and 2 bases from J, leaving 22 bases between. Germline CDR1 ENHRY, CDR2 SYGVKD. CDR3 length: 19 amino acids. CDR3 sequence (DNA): TGTGCCATCAGTGACCCAACAGAGCCAGGACCCATCAACACCGGGGAGCTGTTTTTT. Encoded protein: CAISDPTEPGPINTGELFF.

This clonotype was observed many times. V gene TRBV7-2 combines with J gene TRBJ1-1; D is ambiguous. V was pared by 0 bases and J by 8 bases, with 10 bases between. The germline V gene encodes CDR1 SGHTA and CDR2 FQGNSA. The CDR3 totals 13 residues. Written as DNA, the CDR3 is TGTGCCAGCAGCTTAGCTTCCAGCCGGGAAGCTTTCTTT. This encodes CASSLASSREAFF.

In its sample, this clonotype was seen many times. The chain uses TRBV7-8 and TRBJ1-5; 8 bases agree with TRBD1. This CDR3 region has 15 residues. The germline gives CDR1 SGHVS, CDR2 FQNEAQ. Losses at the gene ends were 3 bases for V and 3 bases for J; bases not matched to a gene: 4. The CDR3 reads CASSFQGADNQPQHF. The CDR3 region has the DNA TGTGCCAGCAGCTTTCAGGGGGCCGACAATCAGCCCCAGCATTTT.

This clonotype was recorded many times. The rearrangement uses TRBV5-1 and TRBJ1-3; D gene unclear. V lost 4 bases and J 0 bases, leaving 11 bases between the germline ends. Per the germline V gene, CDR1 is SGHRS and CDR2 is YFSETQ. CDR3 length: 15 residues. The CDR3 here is CASSLDGSSGNTIYF. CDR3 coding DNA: TGCGCCAGCAGCCTGGACGGTTCCTCTGGAAACACCATATATTTT.

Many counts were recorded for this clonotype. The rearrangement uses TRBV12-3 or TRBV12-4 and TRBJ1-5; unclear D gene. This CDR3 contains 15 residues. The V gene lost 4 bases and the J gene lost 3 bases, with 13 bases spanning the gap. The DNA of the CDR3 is TGTGCCAGCAGTTCCTCCGACACCTTCAATCAGCCCCAGCATTTT. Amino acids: CASSSSDTFNQPQHF.

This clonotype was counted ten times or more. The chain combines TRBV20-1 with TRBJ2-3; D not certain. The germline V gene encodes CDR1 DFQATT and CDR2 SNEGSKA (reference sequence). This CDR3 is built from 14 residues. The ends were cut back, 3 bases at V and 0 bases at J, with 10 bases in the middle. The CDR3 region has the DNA TGCAGTGCTAGCTCCCTTTCTAGCACAGATACGCAGTATTTT. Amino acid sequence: CSASSLSSTDTQYF.

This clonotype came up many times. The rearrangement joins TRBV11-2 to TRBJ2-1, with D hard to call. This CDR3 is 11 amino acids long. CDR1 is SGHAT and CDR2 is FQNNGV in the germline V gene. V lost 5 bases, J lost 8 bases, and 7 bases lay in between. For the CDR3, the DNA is TGTGCCAGCAGCCGAGAGTATGAGCAGTTCTTC. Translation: CASSREYEQFF.

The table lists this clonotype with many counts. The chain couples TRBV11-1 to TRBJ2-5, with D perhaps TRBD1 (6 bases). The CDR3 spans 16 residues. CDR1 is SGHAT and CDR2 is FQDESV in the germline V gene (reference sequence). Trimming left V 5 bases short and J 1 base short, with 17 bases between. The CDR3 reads CASSPKFRTAQETQYF. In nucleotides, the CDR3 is TGTGCCAGCAGCCCAAAATTTAGGACAGCCCAAGAGACCCAGTACTTC.

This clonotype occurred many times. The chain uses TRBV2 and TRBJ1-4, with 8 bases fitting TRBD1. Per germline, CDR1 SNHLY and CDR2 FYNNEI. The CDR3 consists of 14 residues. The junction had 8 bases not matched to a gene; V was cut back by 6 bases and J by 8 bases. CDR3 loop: CASRPQGAREKLFF. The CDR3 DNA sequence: TGTGCCAGCAGACCCCAGGGGGCCAGGGAAAAACTGTTTTTT.

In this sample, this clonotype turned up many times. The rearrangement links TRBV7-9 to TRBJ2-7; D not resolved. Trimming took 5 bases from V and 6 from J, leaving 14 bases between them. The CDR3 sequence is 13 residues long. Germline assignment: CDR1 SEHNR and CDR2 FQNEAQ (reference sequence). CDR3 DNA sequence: TGTGCCAGCAGCCCTGACCGTGCATCCGAGCAGTACTTC. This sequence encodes CASSPDRASEQYF.

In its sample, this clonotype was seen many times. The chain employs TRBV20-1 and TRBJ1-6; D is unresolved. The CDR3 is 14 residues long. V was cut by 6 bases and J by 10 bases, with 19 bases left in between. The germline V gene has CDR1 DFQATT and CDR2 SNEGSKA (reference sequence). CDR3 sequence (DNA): TGCAGTGCCCAAGAGAGCCACGCCGGATCACCCCTCCACTTT. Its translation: CSAQESHAGSPLHF.

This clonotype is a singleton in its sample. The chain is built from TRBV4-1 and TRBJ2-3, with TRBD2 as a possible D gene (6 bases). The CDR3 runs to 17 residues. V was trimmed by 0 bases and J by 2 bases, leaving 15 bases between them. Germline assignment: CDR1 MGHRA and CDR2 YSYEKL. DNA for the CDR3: TGCGCCAGCAGCCAAGAACGGATCGGGAGAAACACAGATACGCAGTATTTT. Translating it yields CASSQERIGRNTDTQYF.